A selection of T cell receptor beta chains follows, all from one sample in a study of T cell responses to AZD1222 COVID-19 vaccine. The protocol was immunoSEQ multiplex PCR, while the TCRdb copy is restricted to in-frame clones and leaves out a portion. The table records 120,000 to 150,000 clones, approximately 85% of them present only once. Sequences were derived from peripheral blood, sampled 28 days after the second dose of the MenACWY control vaccine. All receptors derive from an adult who received the MenACWY meningococcal vaccine as a control. CDR3s include the opening cysteine and the closing phenylalanine or tryptophan. Only some rows state a clone size, as once, few, many or a class for expanded clones.

j_call v_call clone_size cdr3_aa
TRBJ2-5 TRBV4-1 - CASSPLGHRVGTQYF
TRBJ1-1 TRBV15 once CATSREGEAFF
TRBJ2-7 TRBV5-6 - CASSLSGGGNEQYF
TRBJ1-1 TRBV6-5 - CASSYSTATEAFF
TRBJ1-6 TRBV18 - CASSPWTGDNSPLHF
TRBJ2-1 TRBV2 - CASSEVDNNEQFF
TRBJ2-7 TRBV2 - CASQREGPYLSYEQYF
TRBJ2-1 TRBV12-3/TRBV12-4 - CASSLPQGNEQFF
TRBJ2-4 TRBV7-2 - CASSSTGGRDIQYF
TRBJ2-2 TRBV27 - CASSRGLAGVTGELFF
TRBJ1-5 TRBV5-8 - CASSDGQAGQPQHF
TRBJ2-3 TRBV6-1 - CASSEFLIPVGVSTDTQYF
TRBJ2-1 TRBV7-9 - CASSSGRNNEQFF
TRBJ2-1 TRBV11-3 few CASSLDRYEQFF
TRBJ2-4 TRBV4-3 - CASSQAAGGNIQYF
TRBJ1-4 TRBV19 few CASNPRGAAEKLFF
TRBJ1-1 TRBV5-1 once CASGQDSMNTEAFF
TRBJ1-2 TRBV15 - CATSTRGRYSYTF
TRBJ1-2 TRBV18 - CASSLDRNYGYTF
TRBJ2-1 TRBV6-5 - CASSYTGTSGMNEQFF
TRBJ2-7 TRBV7-9 few CASSLVSGRTYEQYF
TRBJ1-2 TRBV6-5 - CATWGDRVWYGYTF
TRBJ1-1 TRBV2 - CASSVMGNTEAFF
TRBJ1-3 TRBV28 - CASSRHGGASGNTIYF
TRBJ1-2 TRBV19 - CASSKGRNYGYTF
TRBJ1-1 TRBV11-3 - CASSLVLNTEAFF
TRBJ1-6 TRBV27 - CASRRQANSPLHF
TRBJ1-6 TRBV9 - CASSATSGLYNSPLHF
TRBJ2-1 TRBV9 - CASSPPGHGRNEQFF
TRBJ1-2 TRBV7-2 - CASRPYINYGYTF
TRBJ2-5 TRBV5-1 - CASSFQRGDEEETQYF
TRBJ2-2 TRBV7-3 - CASSDTGDGELFF
TRBJ2-5 TRBV7-9 - CASSLPPGEGAETQYF
TRBJ2-7 TRBV30 once CAWRAAYEQYF
TRBJ2-3 TRBV7-9 - CASSLMSPDTQYF
TRBJ2-7 TRBV27 - CASSLTGQGYEQYF
TRBJ1-3 TRBV9 few CASSVDIFSGNTIYF
TRBJ2-7 TRBV7-9 - CASSYYYGTSSTYEQYF
TRBJ2-2 TRBV6-5 few CASITGTDTGELFF
TRBJ2-7 TRBV18 - CASSRAGVGYEQYF